This is a list of T cell receptor beta chains from one sample in a study of T cell responses to AZD1222 COVID-19 vaccine. Sequenced by immunoSEQ multiplex PCR; TCRdb stores in-frame clones only, minus some. Counted here are approximately 50,000 clones, about 86% occurring once; the ten biggest clones make up 6.9%. Here the sequenced sample was peripheral blood, taken 28 days after the second AZD1222 dose. The receptors here all came from an adult who received the AZD1222 COVID-19 vaccine. Each CDR3 is given with its conserved first and last residue. A D gene is named only where the DNA matches it firmly. Expanded clones are given a class, and other clones once, few, many or no size at all.

size | D | J | V | DNA | CDR3
. | TRBD1 | TRBJ1-5 | TRBV19 | TGTGCCAGTACCGATGGAGACCGACAGGGGCGAACTCAGCCCCAGCATTTT | CASTDGDRQGRTQPQHF
. | . | TRBJ2-5 | TRBV9 | TGTGCCAGCACTCCAGGACTTTTTGGAGAGACCCAGTACTTC | CASTPGLFGETQYF
. | . | TRBJ2-2 | TRBV7-8 | TGTGCCAGCAGCCCCCGTACCGGGGAGCTGTTTTTT | CASSPRTGELFF
. | . | TRBJ2-6 | TRBV19 | TGTGCCAGTAGTCGCGCCGTCCTCTCTGGGGCCAACGTCCTGACTTTC | CASSRAVLSGANVLTF
. | . | TRBJ1-4 | TRBV30 | TGTGCCTGGAGTGTACGGGCGAGGGTGGAAAAACTGTTTTTT | CAWSVRARVEKLFF
. | . | TRBJ1-2 | TRBV3-1/TRBV3-2 | TGTGCCAGCAGCCAAGCTAACAGGGACTATGGCTACACCTTC | CASSQANRDYGYTF
. | TRBD1 | TRBJ1-2 | TRBV18 | TGTGCCAGCTCACCATATAAAACCGGGACAGGGAACAACGGCTACACCTTC | CASSPYKTGTGNNGYTF
. | . | TRBJ2-1 | TRBV7-9 | TGTGCCAGCAGCTCCGGAGAGTACAATGAGCAGTTCTTC | CASSSGEYNEQFF
. | TRBD1 | TRBJ2-1 | TRBV2 | TGTGCCAGCCAAGACAGGGGCTCCTACAATGAGCAGTTCTTC | CASQDRGSYNEQFF
. | . | TRBJ2-5 | TRBV6-2/TRBV6-3 | TGTGCCAGCAGTTACGAGGGAGAGACCCAGTACTTC | CASSYEGETQYF
once | TRBD1 | TRBJ2-7 | TRBV4-1 | TGCGCCAGCAGCCAGACAGGGGGCTACGAGCAGTACTTC | CASSQTGGYEQYF
few | TRBD1 | TRBJ2-2 | TRBV5-1 | TGCGCCAGCAGCGCCGGGACAGTAACCGGGGAGCTGTTTTTT | CASSAGTVTGELFF
. | . | TRBJ2-2 | TRBV7-9 | TGTGCCAGCCGCCCCAGCACCGGGGAGCTGTTTTTT | CASRPSTGELFF
. | TRBD1 | TRBJ2-7 | TRBV9 | TGTGCCAGCAGCGGACAGGGGGTAGGGTACGAGCAGTACTTC | CASSGQGVGYEQYF
. | . | TRBJ2-7 | TRBV5-4 | TGTGCCAGCAGCACTACAGGGACCTACGAGCAGTACTTC | CASSTTGTYEQYF
. | . | TRBJ2-5 | TRBV9 | TGTGCCAGCAGCGAGGCAGCGGCACCCACGAGGGGGGAGACCCAGTACTTC | CASSEAAAPTRGETQYF
. | . | TRBJ2-1 | TRBV7-2 | TGTGCCAGCAGCTCCTACGGGACCTACAATGAGCAGTTCTTC | CASSSYGTYNEQFF
. | TRBD2 | TRBJ2-1 | TRBV19 | TGTGCCAGTCCAAGCGGTAGCGGGAGGGCCGTAGGGGGGAATGAGCAGTTCTTC | CASPSGSGRAVGGNEQFF
. | TRBD2 | TRBJ2-7 | TRBV15 | TGTGCCACCAGTATGGGGGGGGATGCCTACGAGCAGTACTTC | CATSMGGDAYEQYF
. | TRBD1 | TRBJ1-5 | TRBV19 | TGTGCCAGTAGTACCGACCCCCGACAGGGGCTAGGGCAGCCCCAGCATTTT | CASSTDPRQGLGQPQHF
. | . | TRBJ2-5 | TRBV5-1 | TGCGCCAGCAGCTTGGGGCACGGGAACCAAGAGACCCAGTACTTC | CASSLGHGNQETQYF
. | . | TRBJ2-1 | TRBV19 | TGTGCCAGTACCCGGACTTCGTCCTACAATGAGCAGTTCTTC | CASTRTSSYNEQFF
. | . | TRBJ2-3 | TRBV5-4 | TGTGCCAGCAGCCATGGGACTCCCCAATTTCGGGATACGCAGTATTTT | CASSHGTPQFRDTQYF
once | TRBD2 | TRBJ2-1 | TRBV6-4 | TGTGCCAGCAGTGACGCGGGAGGGCCAGATGAGCAGTTCTTC | CASSDAGGPDEQFF
. | . | TRBJ1-2 | TRBV7-2 | TGTGCCAGCAGCTTAATAGCGGATAACTATGGCTACACCTTC | CASSLIADNYGYTF
. | . | TRBJ2-5 | TRBV15 | TGTGCCACCAGCAACCAGGGAAACCCTCAAGAGACCCAGTACTTC | CATSNQGNPQETQYF
once | . | TRBJ2-7 | TRBV5-1 | TGCGCCAGCAGCTTGGGGCAGTACGGGGAGCAGTACTTC | CASSLGQYGEQYF
. | . | TRBJ2-3 | TRBV2 | TGTGCCAGCAGCGACCGCACAGATACGCAGTATTTT | CASSDRTDTQYF
. | . | TRBJ1-5 | TRBV3-1/TRBV3-2 | TGTGCCAGCAGCCCTTCGACAGTCAGCAATCAGCCCCAGCATTTT | CASSPSTVSNQPQHF
. | TRBD2 | TRBJ2-7 | TRBV18 | TGTGCCAGCTCACCCGCACTAGCGGGGGCCACTAGGGAGCAGTACTTC | CASSPALAGATREQYF
. | TRBD1 | TRBJ1-4 | TRBV6-5 | TGTGCCACAACCTCAGGGGGCAGTGATGAAAAACTGTTTTTT | CATTSGGSDEKLFF
. | . | TRBJ2-1 | TRBV6-5 | TGTGCCAGCAGCGCCCTGGACAGTGGAATAAATGAGCAGTTCTTC | CASSALDSGINEQFF
. | TRBD1 | TRBJ2-1 | TRBV18 | TGTGCCAGCTCACGGGGACAGGGGGCTTACAATGAGCAGTTCTTC | CASSRGQGAYNEQFF
once | TRBD1 | TRBJ2-3 | TRBV5-4 | TGTGCCAGCACCAGGGACAGGCCCACAGATACGCAGTATTTT | CASTRDRPTDTQYF
. | . | TRBJ1-6 | TRBV6-5 | TGTGCCAGCAGCCGCGTTATCGGGGTAGGATCACCCCTCCACTTT | CASSRVIGVGSPLHF
. | TRBD1 | TRBJ2-2 | TRBV24-1 | TGTGCCACCAGTGACGCAGACGGGACAGGGGACGGCCGGGAGCTGTTTTTT | CATSDADGTGDGRELFF